The source of this TCR beta chain is a study of CD8 T cells in ankylosing spondylitis. Study results and limitations: A CD8+ phenotype characterized the disease-linked clones, which were relatively rare in peripheral blood. Earlier work had already found some motif variants in reactive arthritis synovial fluid and blood. Ankylosing spondylitis blood appeared to carry a characteristic TCR beta motif of fewer than 10 highly homologous variants. Significantly higher representation of disease-linked clones was reported for matched ankylosing spondylitis synovial fluid.

This clonotype showed up many times. Its target is unknown. As the method for making TCR beta libraries, quantitative 5'-RACE with molecular barcodes was used. Each CDR3 protein is one row after TCRdb ran MiXCR on the 5' RACE reads. The table lists 750,000 to 850,000 distinct CDR3 sequences, about 11% of them singletons, with around 0.51% in the top ten. V lost 6 bases to trimming and J lost 1 base, with 7 bases between them. This CDR3 spans 13 amino acids. Sequencing was carried out using blood, either unsorted or a sorted T cell fraction (not recorded which). The chain couples TRBV12-3 or TRBV12-4 to TRBJ1-5; a possible D gene is TRBD1 (5 bases). The clonotype comes from a male donor with ankylosing spondylitis. The CDR3 loop is CASRRDSNQPQHF. The DNA of the CDR3 is TGTGCCAGCAGGCGGGACAGCAATCAGCCCCAGCATTTT.